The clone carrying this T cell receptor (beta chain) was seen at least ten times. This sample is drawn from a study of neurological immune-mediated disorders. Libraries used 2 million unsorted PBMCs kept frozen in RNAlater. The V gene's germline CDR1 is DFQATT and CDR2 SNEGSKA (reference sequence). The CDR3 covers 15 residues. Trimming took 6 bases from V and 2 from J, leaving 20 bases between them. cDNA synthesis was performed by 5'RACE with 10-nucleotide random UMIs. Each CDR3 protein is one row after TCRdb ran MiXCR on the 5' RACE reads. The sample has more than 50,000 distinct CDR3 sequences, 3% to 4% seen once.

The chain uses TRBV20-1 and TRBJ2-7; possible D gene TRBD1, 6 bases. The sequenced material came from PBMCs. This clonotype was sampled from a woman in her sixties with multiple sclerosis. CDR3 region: CSAPTPRQATYEQYF. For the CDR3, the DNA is TGCAGTGCCCCGACGCCACGACAGGCCACCTACGAGCAGTACTTC.